This TCR beta chain is drawn from a study of shared clonotypes between healthy human individuals. Overall study findings and caveats: The authors sampled blood alone, and tissue repertoires likely differ. Sequencing depth was predicted to influence how clonotypes are shared among donors.

For each subset, genomic DNA was distributed in equal portions over several immunoSEQ plates. Replicate PCRs for unsorted PBMC used 300 ng DNA (approximately 31,000 T cell genomes). TCRdb's table, derived via immunoSEQ multiplex PCR, lists solely in-frame clones and lacks some. The sample includes about 460,000 clones, roughly four fifths of them seen just once. Concerning this clone: Its antigen is currently unknown.

Trimming took 3 bases from V and 2 from J; bases not matched to a gene: 4. The CDR3 loop spans 14 amino acids. Germline-derived CDR1 and CDR2 are MGHRA and YSYEKL. The receptor was isolated from a woman aged 40-49 years in good health. Some clones in this sample may be carry-over from other donors' samples. V is TRBV4-1 and J is TRBJ2-7; 7 bases agree with TRBD2. Sequenced material: PBMCs. CDR3 DNA sequence: TGCGCCAGCAGCCACTCTAGCGGACCCTACGAGCAGTACTTC. Translating gives CASSHSSGPYEQYF.